This TCR beta chain is drawn from a study of Ad26.COV2.S vaccination and SARS-CoV-2 variants. The CDR3 loop spans 17 amino acids. Trimming took 2 bases from V and 1 from J; bases not matched to a gene: 10. Germline V lookup: CDR1 LGHNA, CDR2 YSLEER. The table came from immunoSEQ multiplex PCR; TCRdb's copy has only in-frame clones and leaves some out. Among 200,000 to 300,000 clones listed, roughly 90% were seen once. Treatment: roughly 20 received Ad26.COV2.S at low or high dose, single or two shots; several received placebo; per-sample allocation not given. Collection of the samples took place on day 63 after the first injection of vaccine or placebo.

The sequencing here drew on peripheral blood, taken in a trial of Ad26.COV2.S vaccine versus placebo. The chain has TRBV4-3 and TRBJ2-5, with 7 nucleotides matching TRBD2. This clonotype was obtained from a person between 18 and 65 years old who received the Ad26.COV2.S COVID-19 vaccine or a placebo. CDR3 bases: TGCGCCAGCAGCCAAAGTAAGAGCGGGGCGGGCCAAGAGACCCAGTACTTC. Protein: CASSQSKSGAGQETQYF.